Described below is a single T cell receptor (beta chain) sequence and its context. It has no known antigen specificity. No clone much larger than this one lies a single base away; base qualities are absent. From V the trimming removes 0 bases and from J it removes 7 bases, while the gene matches leave 4 bases of the junction unaccounted for. The germline V gene specifies SGHTA as CDR1 and FQGNSA as CDR2. CDR3 length: 14 amino acids, cysteine to phenylalanine. The DNA shown is the 42-base CDR3, in frame from base 1. This sample was taken from a study of blood T cell repertoires in COVID-19 (dated by TCRdb to about 2020). In terms of the full investigation: The collaborator samples originated in the United States, Italy and Spain and spanned the acute and convalescent phases of COVID-19. The sample metadata nearly always contained a de-identified subject ID, COVID-19 status, age in years and sex. A freely available public database, intended as a resource for researchers studying the immune response to SARS-CoV-2, is where the repertoires were released. HLA class I and class II types, where available, came from metadata supplied by the sample provider rather than from assay-based typing. Samples came from the ongoing ImmuneRACE study (first 160 participants) plus 1,254 subjects from 6 global collaborators. The prospective study material was composed of cDNA or gDNA derived from T cells, B-cell-depleted T cells, or PBMCs. Subjects who had been exposed to COVID-19, were actively infected with it, or had recovered from it provided the deeply sampled blood TCRbeta repertoires that made up the dataset. Findings and caveats that apply to the study as a whole: How much clinical and demographic metadata was included differed by source and by participant, and the metadata was provided uncurated.

The immunoSEQ Assay, a bias-controlled multiplex PCR, was used to amplify TCRbeta CDR3 regions from genomic DNA. In the original analysis: Nucleated cell counts per sample were estimated from amplification of reference gene primers within the assay. Sequence reads were collapsed and filtered to measure the absolute abundance of every unique TCRbeta CDR3 rearrangement. For each sample, productive Simpson clonality was calculated by taking the square root of Simpson's diversity index across productive rearrangements. The table comes from immuneACCESS by way of TCRdb, which keeps in-frame sequences with V and J called. Part of the clones is missing from these tables; in studies checked, under half for an unresolved V gene and the rest for unknown reasons. D and trimming come from the DNA, and the V and J calls and clone size come from that table. Within this sample are 45,000 or so clones, with around 87% of them counted one time only. About 2% of the sample lies in the top ten.

One collaborating source in Seattle enrolled patients during active infection and followed them longitudinally through the course of disease. The collaborating institutions used their own protocols to collect whole blood in K2EDTA tubes. For TCRbeta analysis, collaborator samples were shipped as frozen whole blood, as isolated PBMCs, or as DNA extracted from either sample type. This TCR was sampled from a woman older than 75 with COVID-19, enrolled during active disease. Sequences were obtained from peripheral blood. The rearranged segments are TRBV7-2 and TRBJ1-2; a stretch of 8 junction bases matches TRBD1. The CDR3 amino acid sequence is: CASSLADRVFGYTF. The DNA is TGTGCCAGCAGCTTAGCGGACAGGGTCTTTGGCTACACCTTC.